These 17 T cell receptor beta chains originate from one sample sequenced in a study of patients and donors after allogeneic stem cell transplantation. Each CDR3 protein is one row after TCRdb ran MiXCR on the RT-PCR reads. The sample holds over 350,000 distinct CDR3 sequences, under 20% seen once. What was sequenced was blood, either unsorted or a sorted T cell fraction (not recorded which). These receptors came from a human donor who was either an allogeneic HSCT recipient or a stem cell or donor lymphocyte infusion donor (not recorded which). It is not recorded whose cells these are; they may come from a transplant donor.

This clonotype was seen repeatedly, ten times or more. The J gene is TRBJ2-2, the V gene TRBV12-3 or TRBV12-4; TRBD2 matches 10 bases. The CDR3 extends over 15 amino acids. V was clipped by 8 bases and J by 5 bases; unmatched bases: 8. This chain's CDR3 is CASSLAGAGTGELFF. The CDR3 bases are TGTGCCAGCTCTCTAGCGGGGGCCGGTACCGGGGAGCTGTTTTTT.

This clonotype was found many times. This chain links TRBV4-1 with TRBJ1-1; TRBD1 might be the D (5 bases). V was trimmed by 1 base and J by 0 bases, leaving 6 bases between them. CDR1 and CDR2 from the germline V gene are MGHRA and YSYEKL. CDR3 length: 14 residues. CDR3 DNA: TGCGCCAGCAGCCAAGGGGGCCTGAACACTGAAGCTTTCTTT. This encodes CASSQGGLNTEAFF.

The genes are TRBV18 and TRBJ2-7; D may be TRBD2 (5 bases). V gave up 6 bases and J gave up 2 bases, with 17 bases separating them. The germline CDR1 and CDR2 sequences are KGHSH and LQKENI. This CDR3 is 15 amino acids long. This chain's CDR3 is CASSHTGGRTYEQYF. In DNA form, the CDR3 reads TGTGCCAGCTCCCACACTGGAGGTAGAACCTACGAGCAGTACTTC.

The V gene is TRBV11-2, the J gene TRBJ2-2; D unclear. Germline V gives CDR1 SGHAT, CDR2 FQNNGV. The CDR3 runs 13 residues. Trimming took off 1 base at V and 5 bases at J, with 5 bases between the two ends. The CDR3 nucleotides are TGTGCCAGCAGCTTAGTTTGGACCGGGGAGCTGTTTTTT. Its translation: CASSLVWTGELFF.

The genes are TRBV6-1 and TRBJ1-3; unclear D gene. Germline V CDR1 and CDR2: MNHNS, SASEGT. The CDR3 runs 14 residues. Deletions cut 8 bases from V and 0 bases from J, with 11 bases between. As DNA, the CDR3 is TGTGCCAGCGGAGCACGGAACTCTGGAAACACCATATATTTT. The encoded protein is CASGARNSGNTIYF.

This rearrangement joins TRBV7-2 to TRBJ2-7, with 9 bases matching TRBD2. This CDR3 contains 15 residues. The V gene's germline CDR1 is SGHTA and CDR2 FQGNSA. Losses at the gene ends were 4 bases for V and 2 bases for J; bases not matched to a gene: 6. The DNA for the CDR3 is TGTGCCAGCAGCTCCAGCCGCGGGGGGGCCTACGAGCAGTACTTC. This codes for CASSSSRGGAYEQYF.

This clonotype was counted between two and nine times. The chain employs TRBV6-1 and TRBJ2-5, with 8 positions matching TRBD2. Germline V gene data show CDR1 as MNHNS and CDR2 as SASEGT. The CDR3 runs to 15 residues. V gave up 6 bases and J gave up 5 bases; unmatched junction bases: 11. The CDR3 bases are TGTGCCAGCAGCCTAGGAACGGGGGGGATGGAGACCCAGTACTTC. Residues: CASSLGTGGMETQYF.

The rearrangement uses TRBV10-3 and TRBJ1-2, with D possibly matching TRBD1 (5 bases). The CDR3 has 14 residues. In germline, CDR1 is ENHRY, CDR2 SYGVKD. Trimming took 6 bases from V and 8 from J, leaving 19 bases between them. The CDR3 spells CAISLDRRLVGYTF. The DNA of the CDR3 is TGTGCCATCAGCCTAGACAGACGCCTCGTAGGCTACACCTTC.

The chain couples TRBV3-1 to TRBJ2-7; 9 bases match TRBD2. Trimming removed 3 bases from V and 1 base from J; junction bases left unmatched: 7. This CDR3 is 16 amino acids long. Germline V lookup: CDR1 LGHDT, CDR2 YNNKEL (reference sequence). The CDR3 DNA sequence: TGTGCCAGCAGCCACCCGTCTAGCGGGGATTCCTACGAGCAGTACTTC. Translating it yields CASSHPSSGDSYEQYF.

The chain recombines TRBV11-1 with TRBJ2-4; 7 bases agree with TRBD1. The CDR3 spans 18 residues. From germline, CDR1 is SGHAT and CDR2 FQDESV (reference sequence). Germline trimming cut 1 base from V and 0 bases from J; bases unmatched to any gene: 9. CDR3 amino acids: CASSLVWSGQLAKNIQYF. The CDR3, as DNA: TGTGCCAGCAGCTTAGTCTGGTCGGGACAGCTAGCCAAAAACATTCAGTACTTC.

The rearrangement uses TRBV11-1 and TRBJ2-1, with D possibly being TRBD2 (5 bases). This CDR3 region has 18 residues. Trimming took 7 bases from V and 4 from J, leaving 26 bases between them. Germline assignment: CDR1 SGHAT and CDR2 FQDESV (reference sequence). CDR3 sequence (DNA): TGTGCCAGCACCATAAGACCCCCCGGGAAGAGGCGTTACAATGAGCAGTTCTTC. Its protein is CASTIRPPGKRRYNEQFF.

This chain connects TRBV9 to TRBJ2-5, with TRBD2 matching over 12 bases. From germline, CDR1 is SGDLS and CDR2 YYNGEE. The CDR3 has 17 amino acids. V gave up 0 bases and J gave up 4 bases; unmatched junction bases: 7. CDR3 coding DNA: TGTGCCAGCAGCGTAGACCTAGCGGGAGGGCAGGTAGAGACCCAGTACTTC. Protein: CASSVDLAGGQVETQYF.

This chain joins TRBV18 and TRBJ2-5; 9 positions match TRBD1. Germline V CDR1 and CDR2: KGHSH, LQKENI. V was clipped by 5 bases and J by 6 bases; unmatched bases: 13. This CDR3 has 16 residues. CDR3 region: CASSTKNGQGRKTQYF. In DNA form, the CDR3 reads TGTGCCAGCTCAACCAAAAATGGACAGGGGAGAAAGACCCAGTACTTC.

The table lists this clonotype with a few counts. The chain couples TRBV20-1 to TRBJ2-7; D not certain. The CDR3 sequence is 13 residues long. Germline CDR1 is DFQATT and CDR2 is SNEGSKA (reference sequence). V was pared by 1 base and J by 3 bases, with 10 bases between. In DNA form, the CDR3 reads TGCAGTGCTAGAGGGATGGTGGACTACGAGCAGTACTTC. Residues: CSARGMVDYEQYF.

The CDR3 is CSVPGLAGGPDTQYF. CDR3 nucleotide sequence: TGCAGTGTTCCGGGACTAGCGGGAGGTCCAGATACGCAGTATTTT. The V and J genes are TRBV20-1 and TRBJ2-3, with 15 bases lining up with TRBD2. The CDR3 is 15 amino acids. The V gene's germline CDR1 is DFQATT and CDR2 SNEGSKA (reference sequence). J lost 4 bases, V lost 7 bases, and 6 bases had no gene match.

This sequence joins TRBV28 and TRBJ2-4, with 8 bases fitting TRBD2. V was pared by 8 bases and J by 0 bases, with 6 bases of the junction left unmatched. The germline gives CDR1 MDHEN, CDR2 SYDVKM. This CDR3 has 15 residues. The CDR3, as DNA: TGTGCCAGCCGGGGGGGATCTGTAGCCAAAAACATTCAGTACTTC. Protein: CASRGGSVAKNIQYF. The whole variable domain, filled in from reference TRBV28 and TRBJ2-4, reads DVKVTQSSRYLVKRTGEKVFLECVQDMDHENMFWYRQDPGLGLRLIYFSYDVKMKEKGDIPEGYSVSREKKERFSLILESASTNQTSMYLCASRGGSVAKNIQYFGAGTRLSVL.

This clonotype was counted a few times. The J gene is TRBJ1-5, the V gene TRBV2; possible D gene TRBD1, 6 bases. Germline loops: CDR1 SNHLY, CDR2 FYNNEI. The ends were cut back, 6 bases at V and 6 bases at J, with 18 bases in the middle. The CDR3 covers 15 residues. CDR3: CASSPRGGQAQPQHF. The CDR3 nucleotides are TGTGCCAGCAGCCCGAGAGGGGGTCAGGCTCAGCCCCAGCATTTT.